The rows below give T cell receptor beta chains drawn from one sample of a study of T cell repertoires in cytomegalovirus infection. TCRdb reprocessed the reads with MiXCR, giving one entry per CDR3 protein. The table shows 60,000 to 75,000 distinct CDR3 sequences, with 3% to 4.5% occurring only once. Sequences were obtained from PBMCs. The receptors come from a human donor in good health (CMV status not recorded). Some clones in this sample may be carry-over from other donors' samples. Both conserved end residues are part of each CDR3. The D gene is left open where the match is weak. Only some rows state a clone size, as once, few, many or a class for expanded clones.

>many|TRBJ2-5|-|TRBV7-2
TGTGCCAGCAGCCGGATGAAAGAGACCCAGTACTTC
CASSRMKETQYF
>many|TRBJ1-2|-|TRBV7-8
TGTGCCAGCAGCCCTCCAAATAGACAGGTTAACTATGGCTACACCTTC
CASSPPNRQVNYGYTF
>many|TRBJ2-7|-|TRBV7-9
TGTGCCAGCAGCTTAGCTTGGGTCCACGAGCAGTACTTC
CASSLAWVHEQYF
>many|TRBJ2-3|-|TRBV7-8
TGTGCCAGCAGCTTAGACACAGATACGCAGTATTTT
CASSLDTDTQYF
>many|TRBJ1-2|-|TRBV7-9
TGTGCCAGCAGCTTAGGACCGGGGATCTATGGCTACACCTTC
CASSLGPGIYGYTF
>many|TRBJ2-2|-|TRBV7-3
TGTGCCAGCAGCCCGGGAATGTACGGGGAGCTGTTTTTT
CASSPGMYGELFF
>many|TRBJ1-1|-|TRBV6-2/TRBV6-3
TGTGCCAGCAGTCGGGGCCCAGAAACCGGAGCTTTCTTT
CASSRGPETGAFF
>many|TRBJ1-3|-|TRBV25-1
TGTGCCAGCAGTGCGGGACACAAAGGAAACACCATATATTTT
CASSAGHKGNTIYF
>few|TRBJ1-3|-|TRBV11-3
TGTGCCAGCAGCACTTCGAGGGCTGGAAACACCATATATTTT
CASSTSRAGNTIYF
>many|TRBJ2-7|-|TRBV7-2
TGTGCCAGCAGCTTCTCGGTTCTCGAGCAGTACTTC
CASSFSVLEQYF
>many|TRBJ2-1|TRBD2|TRBV7-2
TGTGCCAGCAGCCCCGCCGGGCTAGCGGGAGATGAGCAGTTCTTC
CASSPAGLAGDEQFF
>many|TRBJ2-7|-|TRBV7-2
TGTGCCAGCAGCAGGGACCGGGGAGAAATTTACGAGCAGTACTTC
CASSRDRGEIYEQYF
>-|TRBJ2-1|TRBD2|TRBV7-8
TGTGCCAGCAGCTTTAGCGGGGGGGCGTATGAGCAGTTCTTC
CASSFSGGAYEQFF
>many|TRBJ2-4|-|TRBV11-2
TGTGCCAGCAGCTTAGTTAGGGCTACCGTAGCCAAAAACATTCAGTACTTC
CASSLVRATVAKNIQYF
>many|TRBJ1-6|-|TRBV6-6
TGTGCCAGCAGTGTCTCGATTCCGGGGAGCTCCTATAATTCACCCCTCCACTTT
CASSVSIPGSSYNSPLHF
>many|TRBJ1-2|-|TRBV29-1
TGCAGCGGATCACAAACCAACTATGGCTACACCTTC
CSGSQTNYGYTF
>once|TRBJ2-1|-|TRBV7-2
TGTGCCAGCAGCTTAGCGTTGAGGGAGACTAGTGAGCAGTTCTTC
CASSLALRETSEQFF
>-|TRBJ2-5|-|TRBV29-1
TGCAGCGCTGTCGTCACAGGGCCGCAGGGGACCCAGTACTTC
CSAVVTGPQGTQYF
>many|TRBJ2-1|-|TRBV7-3
TGTGCCAGCAGCTTACAGGGGGGCCCCTCTAATGAGCAGTTCTTC
CASSLQGGPSNEQFF
>many|TRBJ1-4|-|TRBV28
TGTGCCAGCAGTCCGGTGAGGGGGGAAGGTGAAAAACTGTTTTTT
CASSPVRGEGEKLFF
>many|TRBJ1-6|-|TRBV7-2
TGTGCCAGCAGTCCCCGAAATAATTCACCCCTCCACTTT
CASSPRNNSPLHF
>many|TRBJ2-7|-|TRBV28
TGTGCCAGCAGTGGTTACGAGCAGTACTTC
CASSGYEQYF
>many|TRBJ2-1|-|TRBV12-3/TRBV12-4
TGTGCCAGCAGTTTAGGGAGCTCGACTGAGCAGTTCTTC
CASSLGSSTEQFF
>-|TRBJ2-7|-|TRBV4-1
TGCGCAGCCGGGGAGCAGGGCTCCTACGAGCAGTACTTC
CAAGEQGSYEQYF
>many|TRBJ2-2|-|TRBV7-2
TGTGCCACCCGGATCAGCCCTTTCTATGGCACCGGGGAGCTGTTTTTT
CATRISPFYGTGELFF
>many|TRBJ1-5|-|TRBV4-3
TGCGCCAGCAGCCAAGATTCAGGGTGGGAACAGCCCCAGCATTTT
CASSQDSGWEQPQHF
>many|TRBJ1-5|-|TRBV7-8
TGTGCCAGCAGCTCCGAGGGGCAATTTAGCAATCAGCCCCAGCATTTT
CASSSEGQFSNQPQHF
>many|TRBJ2-6|TRBD1|TRBV6-1
TGTGCCAGCAGACTCCGGGACAGGGATCCCACTGGGGCCAACGTCCTGACTTTC
CASRLRDRDPTGANVLTF
>many|TRBJ1-2|-|TRBV29-1
TGCAGCGTTGGTGATCGTGATGGTGGCTACACCTTC
CSVGDRDGGYTF
>many|TRBJ2-1|TRBD2|TRBV7-4
TGTGCCAGCAGCTTAGAGGGAGGGCGGGGGGCAAACAATGAGCAGTTCTTC
CASSLEGGRGANNEQFF
>many|TRBJ1-1|-|TRBV7-2
TGTGCCAGCAGCTTAGACGGACGGGAAAACACTGAAGCTTTCTTT
CASSLDGRENTEAFF
>many|TRBJ1-4|TRBD1|TRBV18
TGTGCCAGCTCACCCGGACAGGGGATAGGAAAACTGTTTTTT
CASSPGQGIGKLFF
>many|TRBJ2-7|TRBD2|TRBV2
TGTGCCAGCAGTGAGTGGCGGGAGAGGAACGAGCAGTACTTC
CASSEWRERNEQYF
>many|TRBJ2-1|TRBD2|TRBV6-2/TRBV6-3
TGTGCCAGCAGCTTCAAACTCGCGACTAGCTCCCTCTACAATGAGCAGTTCTTC
CASSFKLATSSLYNEQFF
>many|TRBJ2-2|TRBD2|TRBV7-2
TGTGCCAGCAGCATATCGGCGGGAGCGAACACCGGGGAGCTGTTTTTT
CASSISAGANTGELFF
>-|TRBJ2-1|TRBD2|TRBV5-4
TGTGCCAGCAGCTTGGCCGGGGGGGCCGAGAATGAGCAGTTCTTC
CASSLAGGAENEQFF
>many|TRBJ2-1|TRBD2|TRBV7-2
TGTGCCAGCAGCATTCTAGCGGGGGACGGGTACAATGAGCAGTTCTTC
CASSILAGDGYNEQFF
>many|TRBJ1-5|TRBD1|TRBV28
TGTGCCAGCAGTACCTACCGGCAACAGGGGAAAGATCAGCCCCAGCATTTT
CASSTYRQQGKDQPQHF
>many|TRBJ2-7|-|TRBV7-2
TGTGCCAGCAGCTTAGCGGGAGGGGGATCCTACGAGCAGTACTTC
CASSLAGGGSYEQYF
>many|TRBJ2-5|TRBD2|TRBV7-8
TGTGCCAGCACGCGCGGGAGGGAAAAGACCCAGTACTTC
CASTRGREKTQYF
>many|TRBJ2-2|TRBD2|TRBV12-3/TRBV12-4
TGTGCCAGCAGTTCGGCGGGAGGGCGTAGCGGGGAGCTGTTTTTT
CASSSAGGRSGELFF
>many|TRBJ1-2|TRBD1|TRBV28
TGTGCCAGCAGTTTTTTGGACAGGAGGAGTGGCTACACCTTC
CASSFLDRRSGYTF
>many|TRBJ1-1|TRBD1|TRBV7-9
TGTGCCAGCAGCTTCGGGACAGGGCGCAGAAACACTGAAGCTTTCTTT
CASSFGTGRRNTEAFF
>many|TRBJ2-1|TRBD2|TRBV15
TGTGCCACCAGCAGCTTAGCGGGAGTGAAGTGGAAACACAATGAGCAGTTCTTC
CATSSLAGVKWKHNEQFF
>many|TRBJ2-7|-|TRBV7-2
TGTGCCAGCAGCTTGTCAGGAGCCTACGAGCAGTACTTC
CASSLSGAYEQYF